This entry lists 18 T cell receptor beta chains sequenced from one sample in a study of blood T cell repertoires in COVID-19. Here immunoSEQ multiplex PCR was the method, and the copy in TCRdb shows in-frame clones only, minus some. This table has roughly 190,000 clones, about 83% appearing once. The material sequenced was peripheral blood. The receptors stem from a man aged 18-30 years with active or convalescent COVID-19.

The J gene is TRBJ2-7, the V gene TRBV27, with 7 bases identical to TRBD1. Germline loops: CDR1 MNHEY, CDR2 SMNVEV (reference sequence). The J segment lost 4 bases and the V segment lost 3 bases, leaving 6 bases of the junction unmatched. The CDR3 is 14 residues long. CDR3 nucleotides: TGTGCCAGCAGTTTTCACAGGGGTTATTACGAGCAGTACTTC. Its translation is CASSFHRGYYEQYF.

The V gene is TRBV5-1, the J gene TRBJ1-3; 7 bases are shared with TRBD1. Germline V CDR1 and CDR2: SGHRS, YFSETQ. Trimming cost V 4 bases and J 2 bases; bases outside gene matches: 6. The CDR3 loop spans 15 amino acids. For the CDR3, the DNA is TGCGCCAGCAGCCCGTTGACAGGGACTGGAAACACCATATATTTT. It specifies CASSPLTGTGNTIYF.

The gene calls are TRBV6-2 or TRBV6-3 and TRBJ1-4; no firm D call. Trimming pared 2 bases from V and 8 bases from J, leaving 12 bases between. Germline assignment: CDR1 MNHEY and CDR2 SVGEGT. The CDR3 extends over 14 amino acids. As DNA, the CDR3 is TGTGCCAGCAGTTACACGGCCGCGGGCGAAAAACTGTTTTTT. Translation gives CASSYTAAGEKLFF.

The V call is TRBV19, the J call TRBJ1-2; D is possibly TRBD1 (6 bases). V was cut by 5 bases and J by 4 bases, with 8 bases left in between. The CDR3 extends over 12 amino acids. CDR1 LNHDA and CDR2 SQIVND come from the germline V gene (reference sequence). CDR3 in amino acids: CASSARGYGYTF. The CDR3 region has the DNA TGTGCCAGTAGTGCCAGGGGCTATGGCTACACCTTC.

The chain recombines TRBV5-1 with TRBJ2-7; 9 bases line up with TRBD1. Per germline, CDR1 SGHRS and CDR2 YFSETQ. Unmatched junction bases numbered 4, after V lost 4 bases and J lost 2 bases. CDR3 length equals 14 residues. CDR3 nucleotide sequence: TGCGCCAGCAGCGCCGGGACAGGGACCTACGAGCAGTACTTC. Amino acids: CASSAGTGTYEQYF.

V is TRBV5-1 and J is TRBJ1-1, with 12 bases matching TRBD1. With V trimmed by 4 bases and J by 6 bases, 7 bases remained unmatched. This CDR3 has 15 amino acids. Germline loops: CDR1 SGHRS, CDR2 YFSETQ. The CDR3 DNA is TGCGCCAGCAGCAACCGGGACAGGGGGCGGGCTGAAGCTTTCTTT. Translation gives CASSNRDRGRAEAFF.

The chain has TRBV11-3 and TRBJ2-2; D may be TRBD2 (6 bases). Trimming left V 4 bases short and J 4 bases short, with 28 bases between. The CDR3 consists of 20 residues. Germline V gene data show CDR1 as SGHNT and CDR2 as YENEEA. The CDR3 loop reads CASSSPFLRGLLSFTGELFF. CDR3 nucleotide sequence: TGTGCCAGCAGCTCGCCGTTCTTGAGGGGACTCCTATCTTTCACCGGGGAGCTGTTTTTT.

V is TRBV12-3 or TRBV12-4 and J is TRBJ2-7, with D perhaps matching TRBD1 (6 bases). V lost 4 bases and J 0 bases, leaving 7 bases between the germline ends. The CDR3 sequence is 13 residues long. CDR3: CASSSRGSYEQYV. DNA of the CDR3: TGTGCCAGCAGTTCCAGGGGCTCCTACGAGCAGTACGTC.

This chain connects TRBV10-3 to TRBJ1-5; 7 positions agree with TRBD1. The CDR3 is 14 amino acids. V shed 3 bases, J shed 6 bases, and the junction held 5 bases outside the gene matches. Germline V gene data show CDR1 as ENHRY and CDR2 as SYGVKD. CDR3 coding DNA: TGTGCCATCAGTGAAGAGACAGGGATTCAGCCCCAGCATTTT. Translated: CAISEETGIQPQHF.

Points on this clone: A read error may produce the germline difference seen at one junction end. V and J are TRBV18 and TRBJ1-1; 7 positions match TRBD1. CDR3 length equals 12 residues. From germline, CDR1 is KGHSH and CDR2 LQKENI. CDR3 DNA: TGTGCCAGCTCCCCACAGGGGACTGAAGCTTTCTTT. It codes for CASSPQGTEAFF.

This clone appeared once. The CDR3 here is CASNLIAGSLEQYF. As DNA, the CDR3 is TGTGCCAGCAACCTAATAGCGGGAAGCCTCGAGCAGTACTTC. The chain joins TRBV7-2 to TRBJ2-7; 8 bases align to TRBD2. In germline, CDR1 is SGHTA, CDR2 FQGNSA. This CDR3 is 14 amino acids long. The V segment lost 7 bases and the J segment 6 bases; nucleotides outside the gene matches: 11.

This sequence joins TRBV11-3 and TRBJ2-5; a weak D match, TRBD2 (6 bases). Trimming took off 4 bases at V and 1 base at J, with 19 bases between the two ends. CDR3 length equals 17 residues. In germline, CDR1 is SGHNT, CDR2 YENEEA. The CDR3 nucleotides read TGTGCCAGCAGCTCTGGCCCGGGAGCCCTAATCCAAGAGACCCAGTACTTC. This sequence encodes CASSSGPGALIQETQYF. The full variable domain, rest sourced from reference TRBV11-3 and TRBJ2-5, is EAGVVQSPRYKIIEKKQPVAFWCNPISGHNTLYWYLQNLGQGPELLIRYENEEAVDDSQLPKDRFSAERLKGVDSTLKIQPAELGDSAVYLCASSSGPGALIQETQYFGPGTRLLVL.

The rearrangement joins TRBV5-6 to TRBJ1-1, with 7 bases fitting TRBD1. Trimming removed 0 bases from V and 4 bases from J; junction bases left unmatched: 18. The germline V gene encodes CDR1 SGHDT and CDR2 YYEEEE. CDR3 length equals 19 residues. The CDR3 reads CASSLGLTGRPRMSTEAFF. CDR3 DNA: TGTGCCAGCAGCTTGGGGCTGACAGGGCGCCCTAGGATGAGCACTGAAGCTTTCTTT. The full variable domain, with the rest looked up from reference TRBV5-6 and TRBJ1-1, is DAGVTQSPTHLIKTRGQQVTLRCSPKSGHDTVSWYQQALGQGPQFIFQYYEEEERQRGNFPDRFSGHQFPNYSSELNVNALLLGDSALYLCASSLGLTGRPRMSTEAFFGQGTRLTVV.

This chain uses TRBV6-5 with TRBJ1-6, with a possible D match to TRBD1 (6 bases). V lost 0 bases to trimming and J lost 9 bases, with 15 bases between them. CDR1 MNHEY and CDR2 SVGAGI come from the germline V gene. The CDR3 length is 16 residues. The CDR3 loop reads CASSYSLGQFTSPLHF. CDR3 nucleotide sequence: TGTGCCAGCAGTTACTCACTAGGACAGTTTACTTCACCCCTCCACTTT.

This clone has just a few counts. The chain combines TRBV27 with TRBJ2-5; 9 bases fit TRBD1. After removal of 4 bases from V and 5 bases from J, the junction contained 11 bases not matched to a gene. The CDR3 extends over 16 amino acids. The germline V gene has CDR1 MNHEY and CDR2 SMNVEV (reference sequence). DNA of the CDR3: TGTGCCAGCAGTTCCGGGACAGGGCTGTCTATGGAGACCCAGTACTTC. Translation gives CASSSGTGLSMETQYF.

This sequence joins TRBV3-1 (or the pseudogene TRBV3-2) and TRBJ1-1; D unresolved. Germline lookup yields CDR1 LGHDT and CDR2 YNNKEL (reference sequence). The length of the CDR3 is 15 residues. V gave up 6 bases and J gave up 1 base, with 15 bases separating them. The CDR3 here is CASSSVTYRNTEAFF. The CDR3 nucleotides are TGTGCCAGCAGTTCTGTCACCTATCGGAACACTGAAGCTTTCTTT.

The chain recombines TRBV6-5 with TRBJ2-1; possibly TRBD2 for D (6 bases). The CDR3 loop spans 15 amino acids. Germline CDR1 is MNHEY and CDR2 is SVGAGI. V shed 6 bases and J shed 4 bases, with 16 bases lying between them. CDR3 residues: CASRWGFSGYNEQFF. As DNA, the CDR3 is TGTGCCAGCAGATGGGGGTTTAGCGGATACAATGAGCAGTTCTTC.

The chain has TRBV27 and TRBJ2-3, with D perhaps matching TRBD1 (7 bases). V lost 0 bases and J 4 bases, leaving 14 bases between the germline ends. Germline assignment: CDR1 MNHEY and CDR2 SMNVEV (reference sequence). CDR3 length: 16 residues. The CDR3 bases are TGTGCCAGCAGTTTATCGAAACAGGGGAGGTCAGATACGCAGTATTTT. It codes for CASSLSKQGRSDTQYF.